This T cell receptor beta chain was recorded in a study of cytomegalovirus exposure and HLA in healthy donors (TCRdb year 2017). Regarding the complete study: A later analysis indicated that the 95 to 150 validation repertoires were generated on the platform also employed for the roughly 730 repertoires of the first cohort. The study aimed to test whether signatures of past pathogen exposure could be identified by cataloging public T cell receptors. Besides the first cohort of 666 subjects, a separate validation cohort made up of 95 to 150 different subjects was used. To predict cytomegalovirus infection status, the study brought together high-throughput TCR immunosequencing, statistical association of individual TCRs with disease status, and machine learning. What the study reported, not specific to this receptor: The validation cohort had no HLA typing available for a later analysis, so co-occurrence within that cohort was assessed over all 130 or so repertoires. The study gave a list of about 160 TCR beta chains associated with cytomegalovirus. The authors suggested that the approach could potentially be extended to other disease states and immunological phenotypes. A few of the identified cytomegalovirus-associated TCR beta chains were confirmed in vitro to be specific for cytomegalovirus antigens. In both the original and validation cohorts, the classifier was reported to diagnose cytomegalovirus status with high specificity and sensitivity. While some public TCRs were present in many individuals, most TCR sequences turned up only very rarely across donors. Of the cluster scores, 94% were above 0 in a later analysis, which found that TCRs clustered in the first cohort also tended to co-occur in the approximately 110 validation repertoires.

The germline V gene gives CDR1 as MGHRA and CDR2 as YSYEKL. V and J are truncated by 0 bases and 3 bases respectively, leaving an intervening sequence of 7 bases. Taken from cysteine to phenylalanine, the CDR3 has 14 residues. Just the 42-base CDR3 DNA is kept, in frame starting at base 1. Libraries were built with the immunoSEQ multiplex PCR assay. Per the source publication's procedure: A statistical classification framework was built to diagnose cytomegalovirus status from the catalog of TCR beta chain sequences. The table was pulled from immuneACCESS by TCRdb, which kept in-frame rearrangements only. Such tables lose some clones; where checked, under half of the loss comes from unresolved V genes, and the rest has no known cause. V and J calls and clone size are copied from that table; D and trimming were computed from the DNA. The sample contains tens of thousands of clones, around 90% of them found a single time. The ten most abundant clones make up 5.6% of the sample.

Separate from the approximately 670-subject first cohort, the validation cohort of 120 subjects was the group to which the donors belonged. This clone was detected only once. It has no known antigen specificity. No quality values exist for individual bases; no much larger clone is one base distant. The sequence joins TRBV4-1 to TRBJ2-3; the D gene lacks a confident call. The source is a man aged 18-30 years in good health and CMV-seronegative. The sample was PBMCs. The bases are TGCGCCAGCAGCCAAGATTGGCAGACAGATACGCAGTATTTT. This codes for CASSQDWQTDTQYF.